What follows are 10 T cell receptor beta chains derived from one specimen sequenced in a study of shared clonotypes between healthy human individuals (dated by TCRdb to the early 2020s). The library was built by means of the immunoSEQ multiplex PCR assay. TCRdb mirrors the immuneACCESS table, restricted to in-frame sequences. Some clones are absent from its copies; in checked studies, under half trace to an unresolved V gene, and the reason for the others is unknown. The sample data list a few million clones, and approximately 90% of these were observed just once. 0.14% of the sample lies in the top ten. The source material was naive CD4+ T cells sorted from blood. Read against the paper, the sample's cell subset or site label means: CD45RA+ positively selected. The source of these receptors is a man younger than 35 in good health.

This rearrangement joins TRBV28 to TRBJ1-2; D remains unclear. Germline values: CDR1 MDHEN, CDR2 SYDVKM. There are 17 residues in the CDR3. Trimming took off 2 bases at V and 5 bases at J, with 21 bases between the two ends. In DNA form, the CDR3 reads TGTGCCAGCAGTTTACTCGCGGCCTCGAACAAGGGATATGGCTACACCTTC. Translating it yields CASSLLAASNKGYGYTF.

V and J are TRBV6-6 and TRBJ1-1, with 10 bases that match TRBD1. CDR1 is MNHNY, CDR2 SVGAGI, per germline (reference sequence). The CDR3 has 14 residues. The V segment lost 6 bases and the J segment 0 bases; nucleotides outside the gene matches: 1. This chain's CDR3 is CASSGQGVNTEAFF. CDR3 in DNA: TGTGCCAGCAGCGGACAGGGGGTGAACACTGAAGCTTTCTTT.

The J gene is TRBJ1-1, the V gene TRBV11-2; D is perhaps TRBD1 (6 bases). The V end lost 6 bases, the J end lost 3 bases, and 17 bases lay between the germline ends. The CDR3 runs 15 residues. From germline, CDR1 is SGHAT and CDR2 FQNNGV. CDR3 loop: CASRRDISGDTEAFF. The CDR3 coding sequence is TGTGCCAGCAGGCGGGACATCTCTGGGGACACTGAAGCTTTCTTT.

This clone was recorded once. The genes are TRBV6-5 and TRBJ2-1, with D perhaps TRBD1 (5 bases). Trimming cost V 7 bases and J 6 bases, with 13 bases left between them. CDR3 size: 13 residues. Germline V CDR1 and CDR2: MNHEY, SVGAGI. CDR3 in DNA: TGTGCCAGCAAAATGACAGCAAGCAATGAGCAGTTCTTC. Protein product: CASKMTASNEQFF.

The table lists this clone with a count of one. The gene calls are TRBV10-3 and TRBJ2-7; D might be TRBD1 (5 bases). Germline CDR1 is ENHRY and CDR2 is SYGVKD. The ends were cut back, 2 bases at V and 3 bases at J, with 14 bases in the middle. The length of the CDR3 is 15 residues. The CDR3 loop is CAISEMPDTFYEQYF. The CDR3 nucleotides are TGTGCCATCAGTGAGATGCCGGACACATTCTACGAGCAGTACTTC.

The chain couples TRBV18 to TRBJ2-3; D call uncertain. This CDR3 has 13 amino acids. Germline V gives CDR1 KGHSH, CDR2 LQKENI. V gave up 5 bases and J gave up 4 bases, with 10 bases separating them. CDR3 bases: TGTGCCAGCTCATCCCTCCAGGCAGATACGCAGTATTTT. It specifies CASSSLQADTQYF.

The DNA of the CDR3 is TGTGCCAGCAGCGGCAGGGGCGGGACCGGGGAGCTGTTTTTT. It is translated as CASSGRGGTGELFF. The chain is built from TRBV6-6 and TRBJ2-2; D might be TRBD1 (6 bases). The CDR3 runs to 14 residues. Germline V gene data show CDR1 as MNHNY and CDR2 as SVGAGI (reference sequence). Trimming shortened V by 6 bases and J by 5 bases, and 13 bases separated the two germline ends.

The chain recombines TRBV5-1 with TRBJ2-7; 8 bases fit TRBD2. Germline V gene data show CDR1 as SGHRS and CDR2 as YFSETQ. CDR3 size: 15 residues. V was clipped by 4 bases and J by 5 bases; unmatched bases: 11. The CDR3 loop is CASSPGGTPRDEQYF. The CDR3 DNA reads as TGCGCCAGCAGCCCGGGAGGGACTCCCCGGGACGAGCAGTACTTC.

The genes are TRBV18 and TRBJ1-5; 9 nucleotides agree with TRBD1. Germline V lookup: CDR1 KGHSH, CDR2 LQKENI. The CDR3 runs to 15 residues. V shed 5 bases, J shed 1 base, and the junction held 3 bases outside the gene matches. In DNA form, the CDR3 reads TGTGCCAGCTCAAAGGGACAGGGAAGCAATCAGCCCCAGCATTTT. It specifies CASSKGQGSNQPQHF.

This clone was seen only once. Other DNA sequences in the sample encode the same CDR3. Here the CDR3 reads CASSRDRAQETQYF. The CDR3, as DNA: TGTGCCAGCAGTCGGGACAGGGCCCAAGAGACCCAGTACTTC. The gene calls are TRBV2 and TRBJ2-5; 9 bases fit TRBD1. CDR3 length: 14 residues. J was trimmed by 1 base and V by 5 bases; bases with no gene match: 2. CDR1 and CDR2 from the germline V gene are SNHLY and FYNNEI.